Following are 18 T cell receptor beta chains from one sample sequenced in a study of blood T cell repertoires in COVID-19. Profiling relied on immunoSEQ multiplex PCR, and the TCRdb table lists in-frame clones only, not all of them. Here the sample spans some 150,000 clones, approximately 90% being singletons. Sequenced input: peripheral blood. All receptors come from a woman aged 60-70 years with active or convalescent COVID-19.

The chain combines TRBV2 with TRBJ1-2, with D hard to call. Trimming took off 5 bases at V and 6 bases at J, with 13 bases between the two ends. The CDR3 has 13 amino acids. CDR1 and CDR2 (germline): SNHLY, FYNNEI. Here the CDR3 reads CASSRNSLNGYTF. The CDR3 nucleotides are TGTGCCAGCAGTCGAAATTCACTGAATGGCTACACCTTC.

The chain couples TRBV10-3 to TRBJ1-5; maybe TRBD1 (6 bases). The CDR3 is made up of 13 amino acids. The V gene lost 6 bases and the J gene lost 5 bases, with 11 bases spanning the gap. Looked up from germline, CDR1 is ENHRY and CDR2 is SYGVKD. This CDR3 is CAIRPAGDQPQHF. CDR3 sequence (DNA): TGTGCCATCAGGCCGGCAGGGGATCAGCCCCAGCATTTT.

The chain joins TRBV9 to TRBJ2-7; D call uncertain. Trimming left V 0 bases short and J 4 bases short, with 11 bases between. The length of the CDR3 is 14 residues. CDR1 SGDLS and CDR2 YYNGEE come from the germline V gene. CDR3 coding DNA: TGTGCCAGCAGCGTAGCCCCTGCCACTTACGAGCAGTACTTC. Its protein product is CASSVAPATYEQYF.

This chain joins TRBV7-2 and TRBJ1-4; the D is unclear. Trimming stripped 3 bases from V and 3 bases from J, with 11 bases between. Per germline, CDR1 SGHTA and CDR2 FQGNSA. This CDR3 has 15 residues. The CDR3 loop reads CASSFTGGSNEKLFF. The CDR3 region has the DNA TGTGCCAGCAGCTTCACCGGAGGGTCTAATGAAAAACTGTTTTTT.

This chain joins TRBV27 and TRBJ2-5, with 8 positions matching TRBD2. Germline CDR1 is MNHEY and CDR2 is SMNVEV (reference sequence). The CDR3 consists of 14 residues. J was trimmed by 4 bases and V by 6 bases; bases with no gene match: 7. DNA of the CDR3: TGTGCCAGCAGCCAGCGGGGGCCCGGAGAGACCCAGTACTTC. Encoded protein: CASSQRGPGETQYF.

J is TRBJ2-7 and V is TRBV6-5; D is possibly TRBD2 (6 bases). V was trimmed by 6 bases and J by 4 bases, leaving 16 bases between them. The CDR3 covers 14 residues. CDR1 MNHEY and CDR2 SVGAGI come from the germline V gene. Written as DNA, the CDR3 is TGTGCCAGCAGCCCCAGGCGGGGTACGTACGAGCAGTACTTC. This sequence encodes CASSPRRGTYEQYF.

The CDR3 DNA reads TGTGCCAGCAGCACCGGCTTGGGGGCCCGGGAGACCCAGTACTTC. The encoded protein is CASSTGLGARETQYF. The chain is built from TRBV9 and TRBJ2-5; TRBD1 is a possible D gene (6 bases). V gave up 4 bases and J gave up 5 bases, with 18 bases separating them. CDR3 length: 15 amino acids. Germline V gene lookup returns CDR1 SGDLS and CDR2 YYNGEE.

The rearrangement joins TRBV5-1 to TRBJ2-2, with a weak D call TRBD1 (6 bases). The CDR3 length is 14 residues. Trimming removed 2 bases from V and 7 bases from J, with 12 bases in between. Germline CDR1 and CDR2: SGHRS and YFSETQ. The CDR3 protein is CASSFRTDSGELFF. As DNA, the CDR3 is TGCGCCAGCAGCTTCAGGACAGATAGCGGGGAGCTGTTTTTT.

A single count supports this clone. The chain carries TRBV5-4 and TRBJ2-7, with 9 bases matching TRBD1. Germline V gene data show CDR1 as SGHNT and CDR2 as YYREEE (reference sequence). V shed 0 bases and J 6 bases; nucleotides not matched to a gene: 10. This CDR3 contains 16 residues. CDR3 bases: TGTGCCAGCAGCTTGGGAGGGACAGGGCGTGGGATCGAGCAGTACTTC. As protein: CASSLGGTGRGIEQYF.

The chain carries TRBV7-2 and TRBJ2-7; 7 bases fit TRBD2. V trimming: 5 bases; J trimming: 6 bases; junction bases outside the gene matches: 7. The CDR3 is 13 residues long. CDR1 SGHTA and CDR2 FQGNSA come from the germline V gene. The CDR3 here is CASSTPGGPEQYF. In DNA form, the CDR3 reads TGTGCCAGCAGCACTCCGGGGGGTCCCGAGCAGTACTTC.

The V gene is TRBV15, the J gene TRBJ2-1, with TRBD1 matching over 8 bases. Germline loops: CDR1 LNHNV, CDR2 YYDKDF (reference sequence). The CDR3 is 15 residues long. Trimming removed 1 base from V and 6 bases from J; junction bases left unmatched: 5. The CDR3 nucleotides are TGTGCCACCAGCAGAGCGGGACAGGTCCTCAATGAGCAGTTCTTC. Amino acids: CATSRAGQVLNEQFF.

About this clone: At one end the junction does not follow the germline gene, possibly because of a read error. This chain joins TRBV14 and TRBJ1-1; 7 nucleotides match TRBD1. The CDR3 has 15 residues. Germline V gene lookup returns CDR1 SGHDN and CDR2 FVKESK. Here the CDR3 reads CASSEDRVRRTEAFF. The DNA for the CDR3 is TGTGCCAGCAGCGAAGACAGGGTACGTAGGACTGAAGCTTTCTTT.

The chain combines TRBV7-2 with TRBJ2-2, with 12 bases fitting TRBD2. The CDR3 has 15 amino acids. Germline-derived CDR1 and CDR2 are SGHTA and FQGNSA. The ends lost 5 bases at V and 8 bases at J; junction bases unmatched: 6. The DNA for the CDR3 is TGTGCCAGCAGCCAGACTAGCGGGGGATTAGGGGAGCTGTTTTTT. This codes for CASSQTSGGLGELFF.

This clone was seen a few times. This chain uses TRBV29-1 with TRBJ1-4, with D maybe TRBD1 (6 bases). V lost 4 bases, J lost 2 bases, and 14 bases lay in between. Per germline, CDR1 SQVTM and CDR2 ANQGSEA. The CDR3 has 15 amino acids. The CDR3 nucleotides are TGCAGCGTTGCTGTCCAGGACAGTACTAATGAAAAACTGTTTTTT. The encoded protein is CSVAVQDSTNEKLFF.

J is TRBJ1-5 and V is TRBV5-6; D is perhaps TRBD1 (5 bases). Germline loops: CDR1 SGHDT, CDR2 YYEEEE. CDR3 length: 14 residues. Trimming removed 6 bases from V and 6 bases from J, with 16 bases in between. This CDR3 reads CASTIAGGSQPQHF. The CDR3 DNA is TGTGCCAGCACCATTGCTGGGGGGAGTCAGCCCCAGCATTTT. Supplemented by reference TRBV5-6 and TRBJ1-5, the full variable domain reads DAGVTQSPTHLIKTRGQQVTLRCSPKSGHDTVSWYQQALGQGPQFIFQYYEEEERQRGNFPDRFSGHQFPNYSSELNVNALLLGDSALYLCASTIAGGSQPQHFGDGTRLSIL.

This sequence joins TRBV7-8 and TRBJ1-1, with 8 bases identical to TRBD1. J was trimmed by 3 bases and V by 5 bases; bases with no gene match: 8. CDR1 SGHVS and CDR2 FQNEAQ come from the germline V gene. The CDR3 covers 15 residues. The CDR3 coding sequence is TGTGCCAGCAGCGCAGGGGGCCCCGGTTACACTGAAGCTTTCTTT. Translated, it gives CASSAGGPGYTEAFF.

V usage is TRBV4-3 and J usage is TRBJ1-2; possibly TRBD1 for D (6 bases). The CDR3 has 15 residues. Deletions cut 0 bases from V and 5 bases from J, with 13 bases between. From germline, CDR1 is LGHNA and CDR2 YSLEER. The CDR3 is CASSQDLITGYGYTF. The CDR3 nucleotides are TGCGCCAGCAGCCAAGATCTGATCACAGGGTATGGCTACACCTTC.

The genes are TRBV19 and TRBJ1-6, with D tentatively TRBD1 (5 bases). Germline CDR1 reads LNHDA; CDR2 reads SQIVND (reference sequence). This CDR3 comprises 15 residues. The V and J ends lost 5 bases and 6 bases respectively, with 14 bases between them. CDR3 coding DNA: TGTGCCAGTAGTGCGGGAGGGACGGTTAATTCACCCCTCCACTTT. Its translation is CASSAGGTVNSPLHF.